Listed below are T cell receptor beta chains from one sample, sequenced in a study of T-cell reconstitution after alpha-beta-depleted transplantation in children. TCRdb fed the PCR reads into MiXCR, producing one record per CDR3 protein. The table shows hundreds of thousands of distinct CDR3 sequences, with around 15% occurring only once. The specimen was PBMCs, mostly from graft donor cells, collected 360 days after TCRalphabeta/CD19-depleted stem cell transplant. The receptors stem from a boy in the first two years of life who had a stem cell transplant for Wiskott-Aldrich syndrome, so the T cells may come from the graft donor. Both conserved end residues are trimmed from each CDR3. The order of the fields is clone size, V gene, CDR3 protein. Not every row has a clone size; where given, it reads once, few, many or a size class.

NA | TRBV12-3/TRBV12-4 | ASRLQGDQPQH
NA | TRBV4-2 | ASSQAGLEAYEQY
few | TRBV6-1 | ASSRIMETEQY
NA | TRBV4-1 | ASSLIAGTGSDEQY
few | TRBV7-2 | ASSLKVEQF
few | TRBV6-5 | ASSYEGAATEAF
NA | TRBV4-3 | ASSQETGTAYEQY
few | TRBV3-1 | ASSQEAGSGEAF
few | TRBV10-3 | AISESSWEREKLF
few | TRBV4-3 | ASSDRDGGYNEQF
few | TRBV2 | ASSEWWGTYNEQF
NA | TRBV28 | ASSLEVGGEAF
NA | TRBV6-2/TRBV6-3 | ASSYGAGQY
few | TRBV11-1 | ASPSSFWTVRPNTGELF
NA | TRBV4-2 | ASSQGWGADTQY
many | TRBV12-3/TRBV12-4 | ASSLAGSQY
NA | TRBV28 | ASSLTRSLVRY
NA | TRBV5-1 | ASSTGLAGGQETQY
NA | TRBV20-1 | SARRAGGPYEQY
few | TRBV12-3/TRBV12-4 | ASSPRRNYGYT
few | TRBV7-9 | ASRKDRGYFYEQY
few | TRBV6-5 | ASSYSLGTSGANVLT
NA | TRBV25-1 | ASSERGQRSRYT
many | TRBV7-2 | ASSAGLSDTQY
many | TRBV5-1 | ASSPQGDTQY
NA | TRBV2 | ASKGRGLPGANVLT
NA | TRBV12-3/TRBV12-4 | ASSPYPGGGNEQF
few | TRBV4-1 | ASSQDWLSNQPQH
NA | TRBV29-1 | SAQIGTYEQY
NA | TRBV2 | ASSPRLAGGPGQF
NA | TRBV12-3/TRBV12-4 | ASRSLKGGDAEAF
NA | TRBV7-2 | ASSPPGTAREGYT
few | TRBV12-3/TRBV12-4 | ASSLFGLARTDTQY
NA | TRBV7-7 | ASSLIFGDEQY
few | TRBV9 | ASSRLAQNTGELF
NA | TRBV4-1 | ASSQVGLLNYGYT
many | TRBV12-3/TRBV12-4 | ASSLWGSNSPLH
NA | TRBV10-3 | AIRETGTEAF
few | TRBV7-9 | ASSLVGGEGEAF
NA | TRBV11-2 | ASSLKGLAGLLSTDTQY
NA | TRBV29-1 | SVEMSYNEQF
few | TRBV5-5 | ASSLGNSYEQY
few | TRBV18 | ASSPDPNTQY
few | TRBV4-3 | ASSQNRGRAFEQY
NA | TRBV19 | ASSKKRAWAETQY
NA | TRBV12-3/TRBV12-4 | ASSLGGGTGANVLT
NA | TRBV4-1 | ASSPVTGGYEQY
few | TRBV25-1 | ASRHSRGNEQF
few | TRBV24-1 | ATSEFYNEQF
NA | TRBV6-1 | ASSETRDGNTGELF
NA | TRBV12-3/TRBV12-4 | ASSFPTSGRGGNTGELF
few | TRBV5-5 | ASRVQGALTGELF
few | TRBV5-1 | ASSLNSLGGANVLT